The clone carrying this T cell receptor beta chain was seen repeatedly, ten times or more. Its antigen is not known. V lost 4 bases and J lost 6, with 21 bases in between. The germline V gene encodes CDR1 SGHVS and CDR2 FNYEAQ. The CDR3 is 16 residues long. This sample was included in a study of T-cell reconstitution after alpha-beta-depleted transplantation in children. For TCRbeta, the library was prepared with unique molecular identifiers. TCRdb recomputed calls from the PCR reads with MiXCR, one row per CDR3 protein. The sample lists 200,000 or so distinct CDR3 sequences, about 6% seen once, with under 6% in the top ten. Whole-study results and caveats: In patients about two months after transplant, alpha-beta T cells reportedly arose from several hundred expanded graft clones. At day 60, the high TCRbeta diversity found in some patients originated from recipient T cells and thymic progenitors that had survived. Newly made T cells mostly supplied T-cell counts and diversity one year after transplant.

The receptor's source is a girl under three years old with combined immunodeficiency, due to receive a stem cell transplant. Sequencing used PBMCs, obtained before TCRalphabeta/CD19-depleted stem cell transplant. The genes are TRBV7-6 and TRBJ2-5; possible D gene TRBD2, 5 bases. The CDR3 region has the DNA TGTGCCAGCAGCTGGGCCCCGTCTAGCAAGTCCAAGACCCAGTACTTC. Amino acid sequence: CASSWAPSSKSKTQYF.